This T cell receptor (beta chain) was recorded in a study of cytomegalovirus exposure and HLA in healthy donors. In the study overall: Earlier sequencing of around 190 million T cells yielded around 120 million unique TCR beta sequences.

Study results and caveats: Data from an earlier analysis indicated that most TCR beta V segments were productive either about 87% or about 30% of the time.

The CDR3 totals 16 residues. The germline V gene has CDR1 MDHEN and CDR2 SYDVKM. With 6 bases clipped from V and 2 bases from J, the junction kept 7 bases outside the gene matches. The PCR used 60 Vbeta and 13 Jbeta primers. Here immunoSEQ multiplex PCR was the method, and the copy in TCRdb shows in-frame clones only, minus some. The sample consists of roughly 150,000 clones, roughly three quarters of them appearing once. As for this clone: Its antigen is currently unknown.

The V gene is TRBV28, the J gene TRBJ1-5, with TRBD1 identical over 10 bases. The receptor was derived from a man in his forties in good health and CMV-seronegative. Specimen: PBMCs. CDR3 amino acids: CASRSPGTGGNQPQHF. DNA for the CDR3: TGTGCCAGCAGATCACCCGGGACAGGGGGCAATCAGCCCCAGCATTTT.